This T cell receptor (beta chain) was sequenced for a study of shared clonotypes between healthy human individuals. The length of the CDR3 is 16 residues. Per germline, CDR1 SNHLY and CDR2 FYNNEI. V was pared by 6 bases and J by 5 bases, with 20 bases between. It was into CD45RA+ naive and CD45RA-negative memory subsets that the CD4+ cells were split. This table comes from immunoSEQ multiplex PCR, and its TCRdb copy is limited to in-frame clones, with some not included. The sample holds about 2.3 million clones, 85% to 95% seen once. This chain joins TRBV2 and TRBJ2-1; D is perhaps TRBD2 (5 bases). This clonotype was sampled from a man between 18 and 35 years old in good health. Some clones in this sample may be carry-over from other donors' samples. Sequencing was done on a sample of naive CD4+ T cells from PBMCs. Stated subset: CD45RA+ positively selected. CDR3 residues: CASSGVAWEFHNEQFF. The DNA of the CDR3 is TGTGCCAGCAGCGGGGTAGCGTGGGAGTTCCACAATGAGCAGTTCTTC.